These 28 T cell receptor beta chains were sequenced from one sample in a study of cytomegalovirus exposure and HLA in healthy donors. Primers included in the PCR were 60 Vbeta and 13 Jbeta primers. This table comes from immunoSEQ multiplex PCR, and its TCRdb copy is limited to in-frame clones, with some not included. This sample has about 98,000 clones, with around 67% found just once. The sequenced material came from PBMCs. The receptor source for this set is a male donor in good health and CMV-seronegative.

Only a few counts were recorded for this clone. The chain carries TRBV7-6 and TRBJ2-5; D is uncertain. V was trimmed by 2 bases and J by 5 bases, leaving 9 bases between them. The CDR3 runs 13 residues. Germline CDR1 reads SGHVS; CDR2 reads FNYEAQ. CDR3 DNA sequence: TGTGCCAGCAGCTTATTTATCGTGGAGACCCAGTACTTC. Protein: CASSLFIVETQYF.

This clone appeared a few times. The V and J genes are TRBV5-4 and TRBJ2-2; 11 bases map to TRBD2. Germline CDR1 reads SGHNT; CDR2 reads YYREEE (reference sequence). J lost 3 bases, V lost 5 bases, and 3 bases had no gene match. The CDR3 covers 15 residues. The CDR3: CASSPLAGDTGELFF. Here the CDR3 DNA reads TGTGCCAGCAGTCCACTAGCGGGAGACACCGGGGAGCTGTTTTTT.

The genes are TRBV19 and TRBJ1-2, with no clear D. Germline CDR1 and CDR2: LNHDA and SQIVND (reference sequence). Trimming took off 4 bases at V and 2 bases at J, with 11 bases between the two ends. The CDR3 consists of 14 residues. CDR3 residues: CASSRTGRNYGYTF. The CDR3 region has the DNA TGTGCCAGTAGTAGAACGGGGAGGAACTATGGCTACACCTTC.

This chain connects TRBV11-2 to TRBJ2-7; 7 nucleotides align to TRBD1. The germline V gene has CDR1 SGHAT and CDR2 FQNNGV. This CDR3 has 16 residues. Germline trimming cut 5 bases from V and 2 bases from J; bases unmatched to any gene: 12. For the CDR3, the DNA is TGTGCCAGCAGCCCCGTGAAGGGGGCCCGAGCCTACGAGCAGTACTTC. Amino acid sequence: CASSPVKGARAYEQYF.

The chain combines TRBV30 with TRBJ1-4; D gene ambiguous. The ends were cut back, 0 bases at V and 11 bases at J, with 10 bases in the middle. The CDR3 is 12 amino acids. Per the germline V gene, CDR1 is GTSNPN and CDR2 is SVGIG (reference sequence). As DNA, the CDR3 is TGTGCCTGGAGTGTAGGTGTCAGGAAACTGTTTTTT. It yields the protein CAWSVGVRKLFF. The entire variable domain, with the rest obtained from reference TRBV30 and TRBJ1-4, is as follows: SQTIHQWPATLVQPVGSPLSLECTVEGTSNPNLYWYRQAAGRGLQLLFYSVGIGQISSEVPQNLSASRPQDRQFILSSKKLLLSDSGFYLCAWSVGVRKLFFGSGTQLSVL.

This chain links TRBV28 with TRBJ2-7; a weak D match, TRBD1 (5 bases). The CDR3 covers 15 residues. V was trimmed by 3 bases and J by 0 bases, leaving 12 bases between them. Germline values: CDR1 MDHEN, CDR2 SYDVKM. As DNA, the CDR3 is TGTGCCAGCAGTTTGACAGTCCTTGGCTCCTACGAGCAGTACTTC. This codes for CASSLTVLGSYEQYF.

The chain carries TRBV2 and TRBJ1-5; 7 bases match TRBD1. V shed 1 base, J shed 2 bases, and the junction held 2 bases outside the gene matches. Germline-derived CDR1 and CDR2 are SNHLY and FYNNEI. The CDR3 has 15 amino acids. The CDR3 nucleotides read TGTGCCAGCAGTGAAGACACAGGGGGCAATCAGCCCCAGCATTTT. Encoded protein: CASSEDTGGNQPQHF.

V is TRBV29-1 and J is TRBJ2-5; 8 bases match TRBD2. Looked up from germline, CDR1 is SQVTM and CDR2 is ANQGSEA. V was clipped by 0 bases and J by 3 bases; unmatched bases: 3. This CDR3 contains 14 residues. CDR3 coding DNA: TGCAGCGTTGAAGATCGGGGGGGGAAAGAGACCCAGTACTTC. This encodes CSVEDRGGKETQYF.

The chain recombines TRBV5-4 with TRBJ1-1; D perhaps matches TRBD1 (5 bases). Trimming removed 2 bases at V and 1 base at J, with 15 bases between. This CDR3 region has 16 residues. Germline values: CDR1 SGHNT, CDR2 YYREEE (reference sequence). The CDR3, as DNA: TGTGCCAGCAGCTTTTTGGCAGGGAAACAGAACACTGAAGCTTTCTTT. As protein: CASSFLAGKQNTEAFF.

Only a few counts were recorded for this clone. V and J are TRBV2 and TRBJ2-6; no firm D call. CDR3 length equals 13 residues. Per the germline V gene, CDR1 is SNHLY and CDR2 is FYNNEI. The germline V and J ends were trimmed by 7 bases and 6 bases, with 10 bases remaining between them. The DNA of the CDR3 is TGTGCCAGCATTAAAACAGAGGCCAACGTCCTGACTTTC. Translation gives CASIKTEANVLTF.

V gene TRBV9 combines with J gene TRBJ2-3; 11 bases are shared with TRBD2. CDR3 length: 16 residues. Losses at the gene ends were 2 bases for V and 3 bases for J; bases not matched to a gene: 5. CDR1 SGDLS and CDR2 YYNGEE come from the germline V gene. CDR3 coding DNA: TGTGCCAGCAGCGTTTTAGCGGGAGGGTTTACAGATACGCAGTATTTT. Protein sequence: CASSVLAGGFTDTQYF.

The chain has TRBV7-9 and TRBJ2-1; D remains unclear. Trimming removed 6 bases at V and 0 bases at J, with 12 bases between. The germline V gene encodes CDR1 SEHNR and CDR2 FQNEAQ (reference sequence). The CDR3 has 15 residues. CDR3: CASRRGSSSYNEQFF. For the CDR3, the DNA is TGTGCCAGCAGGCGCGGTTCCAGCTCCTACAATGAGCAGTTCTTC.

This chain joins TRBV28 and TRBJ2-7; 7 bases map to TRBD2. The junction had 10 bases not matched to a gene; V was cut back by 2 bases and J by 6 bases. The length of the CDR3 is 15 residues. Germline V gene lookup returns CDR1 MDHEN and CDR2 SYDVKM. In DNA, the CDR3 is TGTGCCAGCAGTTTAGTCGGACTAGGTGCTGGCGAGCAGTACTTC. Residues: CASSLVGLGAGEQYF.

A single count supports this clone. The chain recombines TRBV29-1 with TRBJ1-1; D is uncertain. Germline CDR1 reads SQVTM; CDR2 reads ANQGSEA. Trimming pared 7 bases from V and 10 bases from J, leaving 19 bases between. The CDR3 has 12 residues. The DNA of the CDR3 is TGCAGCGCTACACTTCGAGGGTGGGGAGCTTTCTTT. Its translation is CSATLRGWGAFF.

This clone was seen just once. The genes are TRBV5-4 and TRBJ2-5; 9 positions agree with TRBD1. The end of the DNA aligns better with TRBJ2-7, so the J call may be wrong. Germline assignment: CDR1 SGHNT and CDR2 YYREEE (reference sequence). The CDR3 runs 17 residues. The CDR3 region is CASAAKYPGQGSYEQYF. The CDR3 bases are TGTGCCAGCGCAGCCAAGTATCCGGGACAGGGATCCTACGAGCAGTACTTC.

The genes are TRBV27 and TRBJ2-1; 7 nucleotides line up with TRBD2. The germline CDR1 and CDR2 sequences are MNHEY and SMNVEV (reference sequence). The trim removed 2 bases at V and 6 bases at J, leaving 13 bases unmatched. The CDR3 runs to 17 residues. CDR3 amino acids: CASSLLAGGRYGNEQFF. Here the CDR3 DNA reads TGTGCCAGCAGTTTACTGGCAGGCGGGAGATATGGCAATGAGCAGTTCTTC.

V is TRBV16 and J is TRBJ1-2, with D maybe TRBD1 (5 bases). The germline gives CDR1 KGHSY, CDR2 FQNENV. The germline V and J ends were trimmed by 0 bases and 7 bases, with 15 bases remaining between them. The CDR3 totals 15 residues. This chain's CDR3 is CASSQSGRGERGYTF. CDR3 nucleotides: TGTGCCAGCAGCCAATCCGGCCGGGGGGAGCGTGGCTACACCTTC.

The CDR3 DNA reads as TGTGCCAGCAGCGTAAGAGGGACAAGAGAGACCCAGTACTTC. This gives the protein CASSVRGTRETQYF. The chain recombines TRBV11-2 with TRBJ2-5; tentatively, D is TRBD1 (6 bases). Germline V gives CDR1 SGHAT, CDR2 FQNNGV. V lost 5 bases and J 4 bases, leaving 14 bases between the germline ends. The CDR3 runs 14 residues.

This clone has just a few counts. The V call is TRBV7-8, the J call TRBJ2-5; tentative D call: TRBD2 (6 bases). The CDR3 loop spans 15 amino acids. CDR1 is SGHVS, CDR2 FQNEAQ, per germline. V shed 2 bases and J shed 4 bases, with 14 bases lying between them. CDR3 amino acids: CASSLRRGPRETQYF. The CDR3 region has the DNA TGTGCCAGCAGCTTAAGGAGGGGACCCCGAGAGACCCAGTACTTC.

V and J are TRBV7-2 and TRBJ2-7; 7 nucleotides agree with TRBD2. Germline CDR1 and CDR2: SGHTA and FQGNSA. This CDR3 is 14 amino acids long. J was trimmed by 3 bases and V by 3 bases; bases with no gene match: 5. This chain's CDR3 is CASSFTSDYYEQYF. CDR3 sequence (DNA): TGTGCCAGCAGCTTTACTAGCGACTACTACGAGCAGTACTTC. The entire variable domain, with the rest obtained from reference TRBV7-2 and TRBJ2-7, is as follows: GAGVSQSPSNKVTEKGKDVELRCDPISGHTALYWYRQSLGQGLEFLIYFQGNSAPDKSGLPSDRFSAERTGGSVSTLTIQRTQQEDSAVYLCASSFTSDYYEQYFGPGTRLTVT.

This chain uses TRBV9 with TRBJ2-3, with 7 bases aligning to TRBD2. The CDR3 is 14 amino acids. The V gene end was trimmed by 6 bases and the J gene end by 0 bases; junction bases not matched to a gene: 4. Germline CDR1 reads SGDLS; CDR2 reads YYNGEE. The CDR3, as DNA: TGTGCCAGCAACAAGCGGGATAGCACAGATACGCAGTATTTT. It translates to CASNKRDSTDTQYF.

The chain carries TRBV6-1 and TRBJ1-1; TRBD1 aligns across 9 bases. The CDR3 extends over 13 amino acids. Germline V gene lookup returns CDR1 MNHNS and CDR2 SASEGT. J gave up 6 bases and V 6 bases, and 5 bases lay outside the gene matches. The CDR3 region is CASSRQGGAEAFF. CDR3 in DNA: TGTGCCAGCAGCCGACAGGGGGGAGCTGAAGCTTTCTTT.

CDR3 region: CASSADRDYYGYTF. CDR3 nucleotide sequence: TGTGCCAGCAGTGCGGACAGGGACTACTATGGCTACACCTTC. This rearrangement joins TRBV2 to TRBJ1-2; TRBD1 matches 8 bases. The V gene end was trimmed by 4 bases and the J gene end by 3 bases; junction bases not matched to a gene: 4. Germline V gene data show CDR1 as SNHLY and CDR2 as FYNNEI. The CDR3 spans 14 residues.

V and J are TRBV7-9 and TRBJ1-1; 7 nucleotides line up with TRBD1. CDR3 size: 16 residues. The junction had 14 bases not matched to a gene; V was cut back by 4 bases and J by 6 bases. Germline V CDR1 and CDR2: SEHNR, FQNEAQ (reference sequence). The CDR3 sequence is CASSWTTGSFQSEAFF. The CDR3 DNA reads TGTGCCAGCAGCTGGACGACAGGGTCGTTCCAGTCTGAAGCTTTCTTT.

This CDR3 is CASSRTSGYNEQFF. DNA of the CDR3: TGTGCCAGCAGCCGGACTAGCGGGTACAATGAGCAGTTCTTC. The V call is TRBV7-2, the J call TRBJ2-1; 11 bases agree with TRBD2. Unmatched junction bases numbered 1, after V lost 5 bases and J lost 4 bases. The CDR3 runs 14 residues. Looked up from germline, CDR1 is SGHTA and CDR2 is FQGNSA.

The chain couples TRBV5-6 to TRBJ2-5; no definite D call. The end of the DNA fits TRBJ2-7 better, so the J call may be wrong. Germline V CDR1 and CDR2: SGHDT, YYEEEE. The CDR3 contains 13 residues. In DNA, the CDR3 is TGTGCCAGCAGCTTGGGGCGGTTTTACGAGCAGTACTTC. It specifies CASSLGRFYEQYF.

The gene calls are TRBV6-6 and TRBJ2-3; 7 nucleotides align to TRBD2. The trim removed 5 bases at V and 1 base at J, leaving 6 bases unmatched. Germline V gene data show CDR1 as MNHNY and CDR2 as SVGAGI (reference sequence). This CDR3 contains 15 residues. The CDR3: CASSNPRGGTDTQYF. The CDR3 DNA reads as TGTGCCAGCAGTAACCCCCGGGGGGGCACAGATACGCAGTATTTT.

The chain has TRBV7-6 and TRBJ1-5, with D unclear. Deletions cut 5 bases from V and 6 bases from J, with 8 bases between. The CDR3 contains 12 residues. Germline V CDR1 and CDR2: SGHVS, FNYEAQ. The chain's CDR3 is CASSPPGQPQHF. For the CDR3, the DNA is TGTGCCAGCAGCCCACCCGGTCAGCCCCAGCATTTT.